This T cell receptor (beta chain) was sequenced for a study of cytomegalovirus exposure and HLA in healthy donors. On the study more broadly: Around 86 million unique TCRs, all from HLA-typed donors, were included in an early release of the data.

Amplification used 60 Vbeta primers and 13 Jbeta primers. This table comes from immunoSEQ multiplex PCR, and its TCRdb copy is limited to in-frame clones, with some not included. The sample lists 150,000 to 200,000 clones, around 80% occurring once. The germline V gene encodes CDR1 SGHVS and CDR2 FNYEAQ. The CDR3 runs 13 residues. Trimming shortened V by 5 bases and J by 0 bases, and 5 bases separated the two germline ends. In the case of this clone: Antigen unknown.

Overall study results and limits: In an earlier analysis, most TCR beta V segments were productive about 87% or about 30% of the time.

The sequenced material came from PBMCs. The chain joins TRBV7-6 to TRBJ1-5; D ambiguous. The receptor was derived from a man aged 45-65 years in good health and CMV-seropositive. The DNA for the CDR3 is TGTGCCAGCAGCCCTGTTAGCAATCAGCCCCAGCATTTT. Translating it yields CASSPVSNQPQHF.